This is a list of T cell receptor beta chains from one sample in a study of T cell responses to AZD1222 COVID-19 vaccine. Some clones are missing from TCRdb's copy, which holds only in-frame ones; the method was immunoSEQ multiplex PCR. Found here are around 67,000 clones, 83% of them singletons; the top ten hold under 8.5%. The sample was peripheral blood, taken 28 days after the second AZD1222 dose. The receptors were sampled from an adult who received the AZD1222 COVID-19 vaccine. Each CDR3 is given with its conserved first and last residue. Fields, in order: D gene, J gene, CDR3 length, clone size, V gene, CDR3 DNA, CDR3 protein. The D gene is left open where the match is weak. Rows give clone size only sometimes, using once, few, many, or a class for an expanded clone.

D: -
J: TRBJ1-6
length: 15
size: -
V: TRBV5-3
DNA: TGTGCCAGAAGCTTCACGTATCCGGCAGGGACACCCCTCCACTTT
CDR3: CARSFTYPAGTPLHF

D: -
J: TRBJ1-1
length: 14
size: -
V: TRBV27
DNA: TGTGCCAGCAGTTTAACAGGGATGAACACTGAAGCTTTCTTT
CDR3: CASSLTGMNTEAFF

D: -
J: TRBJ1-6
length: 14
size: -
V: TRBV7-8
DNA: TGTGCCAGCAGCTTAGTCAGGGGCTGGTCACCCCTCCACTTT
CDR3: CASSLVRGWSPLHF

D: TRBD1
J: TRBJ1-2
length: 15
size: -
V: TRBV4-2
DNA: TGTGCCAGCAGCGAGCGACAGGGAAGGGACTATGGCTACACCTTC
CDR3: CASSERQGRDYGYTF

D: -
J: TRBJ1-2
length: 11
size: few
V: TRBV2
DNA: TGTGCCAGCAGTGGAACCTATGGCTACACCTTC
CDR3: CASSGTYGYTF

D: -
J: TRBJ1-2
length: 15
size: -
V: TRBV2
DNA: TGTGCCAGCAGTCCCCGACCAGGGGAGCACTATGGCTACACCTTC
CDR3: CASSPRPGEHYGYTF

D: TRBD1
J: TRBJ1-1
length: 14
size: -
V: TRBV7-9
DNA: TGTGCCAGCAGCGCCCGGGACAGGTCAACTGAAGCTTTCTTT
CDR3: CASSARDRSTEAFF

D: TRBD1
J: TRBJ2-7
length: 16
size: -
V: TRBV7-9
DNA: TGTGCCAGCAGCCCCTGGACAGGAACTAACTCCTACGAGCAGTACTTC
CDR3: CASSPWTGTNSYEQYF

D: -
J: TRBJ2-3
length: 17
size: few
V: TRBV6-1
DNA: TGTGCCAGCAGTGAAACGTCTGCTAGTTATGTCCCAGATACGCAGTATTTT
CDR3: CASSETSASYVPDTQYF

D: -
J: TRBJ1-1
length: 13
size: -
V: TRBV6-5
DNA: TGTGCCAGCAGTCGACAGGCGAACACTGAAGCTTTCTTT
CDR3: CASSRQANTEAFF

D: -
J: TRBJ2-3
length: 15
size: -
V: TRBV7-2
DNA: TGTGCCAGCAGCTTAAGGGGTCAAACCACAGATACGCAGTATTTT
CDR3: CASSLRGQTTDTQYF

D: TRBD1
J: TRBJ2-3
length: 15
size: -
V: TRBV6-4
DNA: TGTGCCAGCAGAGAGGGACAGGCTAGCACAGATACGCAGTATTTT
CDR3: CASREGQASTDTQYF

D: -
J: TRBJ1-6
length: 16
size: -
V: TRBV19
DNA: TGTGCCAGTAGTATAATGGGGAGCTCCTATAATTCACCCCTCCACTTT
CDR3: CASSIMGSSYNSPLHF

D: -
J: TRBJ2-5
length: 19
size: -
V: TRBV21-1
DNA: TGTGCCAGCAGCTACCGGGACAGGGAGGCTAGCGGGGGATTAGGGACCCAGTACTTC
CDR3: CASSYRDREASGGLGTQYF

D: -
J: TRBJ1-5
length: 14
size: -
V: TRBV25-1
DNA: TGTGCCAGCAGTGGGGGGCATGGGAGTCAGCCCCAGCATTTT
CDR3: CASSGGHGSQPQHF

D: -
J: TRBJ1-1
length: 14
size: few
V: TRBV7-2
DNA: TGTGCCAGCGAGGACAGTCCCATGAACACTGAAGCTTTCTTT
CDR3: CASEDSPMNTEAFF

D: -
J: TRBJ2-1
length: 15
size: -
V: TRBV24-1
DNA: TGTGCCACCAGTGATCCAGGGTTCCTCGACAATGAGCAGTTCTTC
CDR3: CATSDPGFLDNEQFF

D: TRBD1
J: TRBJ2-1
length: 16
size: -
V: TRBV5-5
DNA: TGTGCCAGCAGCCCGGTTGCAGGGGGCCGCTACAATGAGCAGTTCTTC
CDR3: CASSPVAGGRYNEQFF

D: -
J: TRBJ1-4
length: 16
size: -
V: TRBV5-1
DNA: TGCGCCAGCAGCTTGGGGGTCGTAGGGGTTAATGAAAAACTGTTTTTT
CDR3: CASSLGVVGVNEKLFF

D: TRBD1
J: TRBJ1-1
length: 14
size: few
V: TRBV4-1
DNA: TGCGCCAGCAGCCTCGGGACAGTAAACACTGAAGCTTTCTTT
CDR3: CASSLGTVNTEAFF

D: -
J: TRBJ1-6
length: 14
size: -
V: TRBV5-4
DNA: TGTGCCAGCCGCCCGGACAGCTATAATTCACCCCTCCACTTT
CDR3: CASRPDSYNSPLHF

D: -
J: TRBJ1-1
length: 13
size: once
V: TRBV6-2/TRBV6-3
DNA: TGTGCCAGCAGTTCCCTCTGGATCACTGAAGCTTTCTTT
CDR3: CASSSLWITEAFF

D: TRBD1
J: TRBJ1-2
length: 14
size: -
V: TRBV15
DNA: TGTGCCACCGAGGACAGGAACCCTTCTTATGGCTACACCTTC
CDR3: CATEDRNPSYGYTF

D: -
J: TRBJ1-1
length: 13
size: once
V: TRBV5-1
DNA: TGCGCCAGCAGCCCCGACAGTAACACTGAAGCTTTCTTT
CDR3: CASSPDSNTEAFF

D: -
J: TRBJ2-7
length: 12
size: -
V: TRBV5-1
DNA: TGCGCCAGCCGCCCCGAGGGGGACGAGCAGTACTTC
CDR3: CASRPEGDEQYF

D: -
J: TRBJ2-2
length: 17
size: -
V: TRBV9
DNA: TGTGCCAGCAGCGTAGAGCCCGGAGGGGGGAACACCGGGGAGCTGTTTTTT
CDR3: CASSVEPGGGNTGELFF

D: TRBD1
J: TRBJ1-2
length: 15
size: -
V: TRBV19
DNA: TGTGCCAGTAGTATCCTCGGACAGGGAAACTATGGCTACACCTTC
CDR3: CASSILGQGNYGYTF

D: -
J: TRBJ1-6
length: 12
size: -
V: TRBV6-5
DNA: TGTGCCAGCAGCGGTGATAATTCACCCCTCCACTTT
CDR3: CASSGDNSPLHF

D: -
J: TRBJ1-1
length: 15
size: -
V: TRBV11-2
DNA: TGTGCCAGCAGCTTAGCGGACGCGGTCGGTACTGAAGCTTTCTTT
CDR3: CASSLADAVGTEAFF

D: TRBD1
J: TRBJ2-7
length: 16
size: once
V: TRBV6-2/TRBV6-3
DNA: TGTGCCAGCAGCCGCGGGTATGGACAGGGGACCTACGAGCAGTACTTC
CDR3: CASSRGYGQGTYEQYF